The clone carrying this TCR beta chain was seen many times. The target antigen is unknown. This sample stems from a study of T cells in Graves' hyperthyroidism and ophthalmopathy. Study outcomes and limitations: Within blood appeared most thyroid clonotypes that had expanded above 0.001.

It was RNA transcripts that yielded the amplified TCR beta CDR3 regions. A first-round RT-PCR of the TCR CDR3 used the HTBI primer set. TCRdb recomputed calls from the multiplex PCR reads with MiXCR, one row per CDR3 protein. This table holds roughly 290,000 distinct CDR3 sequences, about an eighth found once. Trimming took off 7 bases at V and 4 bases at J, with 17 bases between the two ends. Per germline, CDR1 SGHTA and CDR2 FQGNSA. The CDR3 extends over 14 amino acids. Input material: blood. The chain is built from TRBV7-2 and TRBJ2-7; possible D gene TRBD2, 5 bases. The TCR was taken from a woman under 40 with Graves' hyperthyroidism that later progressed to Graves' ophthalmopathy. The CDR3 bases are TGTGCCAGCACCCTACTCGGGGAGTATTACGAGCAGTACTTC. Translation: CASTLLGEYYEQYF.